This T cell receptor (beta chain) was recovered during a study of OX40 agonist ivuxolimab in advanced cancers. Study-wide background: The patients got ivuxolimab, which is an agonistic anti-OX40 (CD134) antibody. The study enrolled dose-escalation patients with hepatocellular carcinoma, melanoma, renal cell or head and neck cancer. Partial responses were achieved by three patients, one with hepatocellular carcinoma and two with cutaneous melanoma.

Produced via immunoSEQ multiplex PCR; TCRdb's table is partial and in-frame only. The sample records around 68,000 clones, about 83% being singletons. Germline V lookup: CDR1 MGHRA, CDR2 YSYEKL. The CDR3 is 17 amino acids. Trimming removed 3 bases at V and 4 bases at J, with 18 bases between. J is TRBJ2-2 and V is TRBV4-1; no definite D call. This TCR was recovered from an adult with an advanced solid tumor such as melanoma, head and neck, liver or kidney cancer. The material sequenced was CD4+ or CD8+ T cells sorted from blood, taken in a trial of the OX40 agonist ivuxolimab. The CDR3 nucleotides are TGCGCCAGCAGCCAGTCGGTCGTCCTATCGGGCACCGGGGAGCTGTTTTTT. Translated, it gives CASSQSVVLSGTGELFF.